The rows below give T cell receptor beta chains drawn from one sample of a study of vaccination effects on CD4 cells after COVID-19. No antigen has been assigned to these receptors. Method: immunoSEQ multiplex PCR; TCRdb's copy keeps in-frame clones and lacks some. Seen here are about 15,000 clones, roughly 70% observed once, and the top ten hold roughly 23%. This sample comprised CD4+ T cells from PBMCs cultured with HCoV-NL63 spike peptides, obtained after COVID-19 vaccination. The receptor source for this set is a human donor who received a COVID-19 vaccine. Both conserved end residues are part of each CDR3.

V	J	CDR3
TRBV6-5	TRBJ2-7	CASSNPGLSHYEQYF
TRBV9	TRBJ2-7	CASSVDPLAGGYEQYF
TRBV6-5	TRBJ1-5	CASFDRAYSNQPQHF
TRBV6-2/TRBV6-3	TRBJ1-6	CASSYYREVSPLHF
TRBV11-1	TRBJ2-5	CASSLSGTTQYF
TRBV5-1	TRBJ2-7	CASSLEVGWEQYF
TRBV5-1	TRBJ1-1	CASSLGDRTEAFF
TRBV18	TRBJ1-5	CASSQDRGGGPQHF
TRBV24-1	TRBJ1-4	CAPPDGLNEKLFF
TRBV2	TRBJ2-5	CASGLAHGGKETQYF
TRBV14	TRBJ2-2	CASSHPRGGTGELFF
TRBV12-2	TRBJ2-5	CASRFGQNQETQYF
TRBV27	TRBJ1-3	CASSPTFVPGNTIYF
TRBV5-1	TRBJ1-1	CASSLVRGATEAFF
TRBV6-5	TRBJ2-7	CASRRPDGRQYF
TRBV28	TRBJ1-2	CASSLGRGSWRYTF
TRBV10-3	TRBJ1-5	CAISESEGRVGQPQHF
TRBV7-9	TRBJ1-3	CASTEGSTSGNTIYF
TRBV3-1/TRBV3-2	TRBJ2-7	CASSPWGSEQYF
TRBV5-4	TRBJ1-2	CASSPEWGGYGYTF
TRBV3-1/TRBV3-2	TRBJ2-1	CASEDRKNNEQFF
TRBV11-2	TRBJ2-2	CASSPTRANTGELFF
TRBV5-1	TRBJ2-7	CASSLGRRDTSYEQYF
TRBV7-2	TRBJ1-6	CASSLASGPAGGSPLHF
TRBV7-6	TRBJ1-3	CASSLGNTIYF
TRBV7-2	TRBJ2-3	CASSPQTSGTTQYF
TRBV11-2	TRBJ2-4	CASSGRASGGKDIQYF
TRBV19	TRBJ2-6	CASTLGAHSGANVLTF
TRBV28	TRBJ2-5	CASRSSGVETQYF
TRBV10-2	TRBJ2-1	CASSVELTVTQTEQFF
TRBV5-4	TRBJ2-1	CASSSGGDSYNEQFF
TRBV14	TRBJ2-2	CASSQGLAEFKTGELFF
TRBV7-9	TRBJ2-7	CASSSWRGSYEQYF
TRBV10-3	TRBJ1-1	CAISALGMESEAFF
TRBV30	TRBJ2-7	CAWSVAADSYEQYF
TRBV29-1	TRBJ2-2	CSVSSLLFSGGHETGELFF
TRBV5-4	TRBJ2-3	CASSLTLAGSTDTQYF
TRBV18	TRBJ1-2	CASSPGFGQGNGYTF
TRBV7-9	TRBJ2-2	CASSLRGVTGELFF
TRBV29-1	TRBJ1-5	CSGRDGGGGPQHF
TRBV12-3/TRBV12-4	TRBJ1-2	CASTGGTKDGYTF
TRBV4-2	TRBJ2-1	CASSQSPSGGPSYNEQFF
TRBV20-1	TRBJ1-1	CSASYREAFF
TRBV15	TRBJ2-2	CATRRTGEGTGELFF
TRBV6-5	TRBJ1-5	CASRKTGDNQPQHF
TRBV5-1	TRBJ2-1	CASSLGGESGGAQFF
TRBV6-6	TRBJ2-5	CASSPRGVQETQYF
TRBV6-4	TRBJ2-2	CASSVSGNGELFF
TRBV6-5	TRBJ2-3	CASRLTSPRRDTQYF
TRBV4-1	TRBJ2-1	CASSQETSGKNEQFF
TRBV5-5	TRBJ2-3	CASSLGWGTLTDTQYF
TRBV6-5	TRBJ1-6	CASSYSGGLRVSPLHF
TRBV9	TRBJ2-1	CASSVGGGGSESEQFF
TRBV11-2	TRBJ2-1	CASSLPTSGDYNEQFF
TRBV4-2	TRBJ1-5	CASSQERYGEWVSQPQHF
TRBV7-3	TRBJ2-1	CASGHWGGEGEQFF
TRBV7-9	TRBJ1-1	CASSPGQANTEAFF
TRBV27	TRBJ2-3	CASSRDGLAGGGTQYF
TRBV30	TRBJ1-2	CAWSAPVRGGYTF